This is a list of T cell receptor beta chains from one sample in a study of T cells after yellow fever vaccination. TCRdb re-called the 5' RACE reads with MiXCR, one entry per CDR3 protein. The sample carries roughly 310,000 distinct CDR3 sequences, approximately 9% recorded once. The sequencing here drew on PBMCs, taken on the day of the first yellow fever vaccination. These receptors all stem from a man aged 18 to 30 who received the YFV17D yellow fever vaccine. CDR3s include the opening cysteine and the closing phenylalanine or tryptophan. Fields, in order: V gene, D gene, clone size, J gene, CDR3 protein, CDR3 DNA. A D gene is named only where the DNA matches it firmly. Not all rows give a size; the values are once, few, many and, for expanded clones, a class.

v_call: TRBV7-6; d_call: NA; clone_size: NA; j_call: TRBJ2-2; cdr3_aa: CASSLEPASGDRELFF; cdr3_nt: TGTGCCAGCAGCTTAGAACCAGCGTCGGGCGACCGGGAGCTGTTTTTT
v_call: TRBV12-3/TRBV12-4; d_call: NA; clone_size: many; j_call: TRBJ1-5; cdr3_aa: CASSFWGGDQPQHF; cdr3_nt: TGTGCCAGCAGTTTTTGGGGAGGCGATCAGCCCCAGCATTTT
v_call: TRBV5-1; d_call: NA; clone_size: NA; j_call: TRBJ2-7; cdr3_aa: CASSFRAGAIYEQYF; cdr3_nt: TGCGCCAGCAGCTTTAGGGCCGGTGCGATCTACGAGCAGTACTTC
v_call: TRBV3-1; d_call: NA; clone_size: few; j_call: TRBJ2-7; cdr3_aa: CASSQGGGPYEQYF; cdr3_nt: TGTGCCAGCAGCCAGGGTGGGGGCCCCTACGAGCAGTACTTC
v_call: TRBV27; d_call: NA; clone_size: NA; j_call: TRBJ1-5; cdr3_aa: CASSLQGVINQPQHF; cdr3_nt: TGTGCCAGCAGTTTACAGGGTGTTATCAATCAGCCCCAGCATTTT
v_call: TRBV7-9; d_call: TRBD2; clone_size: many; j_call: TRBJ2-5; cdr3_aa: CASSLEGGSQETQYF; cdr3_nt: TGTGCCAGCAGCTTAGAAGGCGGGAGCCAAGAGACCCAGTACTTC
v_call: TRBV12-3/TRBV12-4; d_call: NA; clone_size: NA; j_call: TRBJ1-6; cdr3_aa: CASSQSPGFPLHF; cdr3_nt: TGTGCCAGCAGTCAATCACCTGGGTTCCCCCTCCACTTT
v_call: TRBV5-1; d_call: NA; clone_size: few; j_call: TRBJ1-1; cdr3_aa: CASRQGPDHTEAFF; cdr3_nt: TGCGCCAGCCGGCAGGGGCCCGATCACACTGAAGCTTTCTTT
v_call: TRBV9; d_call: NA; clone_size: NA; j_call: TRBJ2-3; cdr3_aa: CASSVATGSDTQYF; cdr3_nt: TGTGCCAGCAGCGTAGCTACGGGGTCAGATACGCAGTATTTT
v_call: TRBV7-3; d_call: TRBD2; clone_size: NA; j_call: TRBJ2-2; cdr3_aa: CASSISGEHANTGELFF; cdr3_nt: TGTGCCAGCAGCATTAGCGGGGAACACGCGAACACCGGGGAGCTGTTTTTT
v_call: TRBV18; d_call: NA; clone_size: many; j_call: TRBJ2-5; cdr3_aa: CASSPAGNQETQYF; cdr3_nt: TGTGCCAGCTCACCAGCGGGGAACCAAGAGACCCAGTACTTC
v_call: TRBV27; d_call: NA; clone_size: NA; j_call: TRBJ2-5; cdr3_aa: CASSLKGETQYF; cdr3_nt: TGTGCCAGCAGTTTAAAGGGAGAGACCCAGTACTTC
v_call: TRBV6-1; d_call: NA; clone_size: few; j_call: TRBJ2-7; cdr3_aa: CASSHKGKGTYEQYF; cdr3_nt: TGTGCCAGCAGCCACAAAGGGAAGGGAACCTACGAGCAGTACTTC
v_call: TRBV7-8; d_call: TRBD1; clone_size: NA; j_call: TRBJ2-7; cdr3_aa: CASSQRGTDLSYEQYF; cdr3_nt: TGTGCCAGCAGCCAAAGGGGGACAGACCTCTCCTACGAGCAGTACTTC
v_call: TRBV9; d_call: TRBD1; clone_size: few; j_call: TRBJ2-7; cdr3_aa: CASSVEGQARSEQYF; cdr3_nt: TGTGCCAGCAGCGTAGAAGGACAGGCTCGAAGCGAGCAGTACTTC
v_call: TRBV7-2; d_call: NA; clone_size: few; j_call: TRBJ1-2; cdr3_aa: CASSLAGHGYGYTF; cdr3_nt: TGTGCCAGCAGCTTAGCGGGACACGGCTATGGCTACACCTTC
v_call: TRBV10-3; d_call: TRBD2; clone_size: few; j_call: TRBJ2-3; cdr3_aa: CAISVRTSGGDVDTQYF; cdr3_nt: TGTGCCATCAGTGTACGGACTAGCGGGGGGGACGTGGATACGCAGTATTTT
v_call: TRBV20-1; d_call: NA; clone_size: many; j_call: TRBJ1-5; cdr3_aa: CSATGGNQPQHF; cdr3_nt: TGCAGTGCCACTGGGGGCAATCAGCCCCAGCATTTT
v_call: TRBV24-1; d_call: TRBD1; clone_size: few; j_call: TRBJ2-5; cdr3_aa: CATSDTKTGIGETQYF; cdr3_nt: TGTGCCACCAGTGACACCAAGACAGGGATCGGAGAGACCCAGTACTTC
v_call: TRBV5-6; d_call: NA; clone_size: few; j_call: TRBJ2-6; cdr3_aa: CAGHLAGRANVLTF; cdr3_nt: TGTGCCGGGCATTTGGCAGGTCGGGCCAACGTCCTGACTTTC
v_call: TRBV7-9; d_call: TRBD1; clone_size: many; j_call: TRBJ1-2; cdr3_aa: CASSRRDRGSYGYTF; cdr3_nt: TGTGCCAGCAGCCGCCGGGACAGGGGATCCTATGGCTACACCTTC
v_call: TRBV7-2; d_call: NA; clone_size: many; j_call: TRBJ2-1; cdr3_aa: CASSRQRGDNEQFF; cdr3_nt: TGTGCCAGCAGTCGACAAAGAGGAGACAATGAGCAGTTCTTC
v_call: TRBV6-1; d_call: NA; clone_size: few; j_call: TRBJ1-2; cdr3_aa: CASSAAGSRYGYTF; cdr3_nt: TGTGCCAGCAGCGCTGCAGGGTCCCGCTATGGCTACACCTTC
v_call: TRBV6-5; d_call: NA; clone_size: few; j_call: TRBJ1-3; cdr3_aa: CASSYDWTDFSGNTIYF; cdr3_nt: TGTGCCAGCAGTTACGACTGGACTGACTTCTCTGGAAACACCATATATTTT
v_call: TRBV18; d_call: TRBD1; clone_size: few; j_call: TRBJ1-2; cdr3_aa: CASSPATGEGGYTF; cdr3_nt: TGTGCCAGCTCACCAGCTACAGGGGAAGGAGGCTACACCTTC
v_call: TRBV9; d_call: NA; clone_size: few; j_call: TRBJ2-5; cdr3_aa: CASSVGDLGGETQYF; cdr3_nt: TGTGCCAGCAGCGTAGGCGATCTCGGGGGTGAGACCCAGTACTTC
v_call: TRBV27; d_call: NA; clone_size: NA; j_call: TRBJ2-7; cdr3_aa: CASSFGGQPYEQYF; cdr3_nt: TGTGCCAGCAGTTTCGGTGGACAACCCTACGAGCAGTACTTC
v_call: TRBV30; d_call: NA; clone_size: many; j_call: TRBJ2-5; cdr3_aa: CAWSVINYETQYF; cdr3_nt: TGTGCCTGGAGTGTAATCAACTATGAGACCCAGTACTTC
v_call: TRBV4-2; d_call: TRBD1; clone_size: NA; j_call: TRBJ2-7; cdr3_aa: CASSPFTGQGNSYEQYF; cdr3_nt: TGTGCCAGCAGCCCATTCACTGGACAGGGCAACTCCTACGAGCAGTACTTC
v_call: TRBV11-2; d_call: NA; clone_size: few; j_call: TRBJ2-2; cdr3_aa: CASSRDPGELFF; cdr3_nt: TGTGCCAGCAGCCGGGATCCCGGGGAGCTGTTTTTT
v_call: TRBV3-1; d_call: NA; clone_size: NA; j_call: TRBJ2-5; cdr3_aa: CASSQGRSEQETQYF; cdr3_nt: TGTGCCAGCAGCCAAGGCAGGAGTGAACAAGAGACCCAGTACTTC
v_call: TRBV6-5; d_call: NA; clone_size: few; j_call: TRBJ1-2; cdr3_aa: CASSYGRVYGYTF; cdr3_nt: TGTGCCAGCAGTTACGGGCGTGTTTATGGCTACACCTTC
v_call: TRBV18; d_call: NA; clone_size: NA; j_call: TRBJ2-5; cdr3_aa: CASSRGAGSQETQYF; cdr3_nt: TGTGCCAGCTCCCGAGGGGCTGGGAGTCAAGAGACCCAGTACTTC
v_call: TRBV7-9; d_call: TRBD1; clone_size: few; j_call: TRBJ2-3; cdr3_aa: CASSRQGTDTQYF; cdr3_nt: TGTGCCAGCAGCCGACAGGGAACAGATACGCAGTATTTT
v_call: TRBV4-2; d_call: NA; clone_size: NA; j_call: TRBJ2-3; cdr3_aa: CASSQVEAADTQYF; cdr3_nt: TGTGCCAGCAGCCAAGTGGAAGCGGCAGATACGCAGTATTTT
v_call: TRBV9; d_call: TRBD2; clone_size: NA; j_call: TRBJ2-1; cdr3_aa: CASSTPSGGDVVVQFF; cdr3_nt: TGTGCCAGCAGCACACCTAGCGGGGGGGATGTAGTTGTGCAGTTCTTC
v_call: TRBV20-1; d_call: NA; clone_size: NA; j_call: TRBJ2-3; cdr3_aa: CSAEGDTQYF; cdr3_nt: TGCAGTGCCGAGGGGGATACGCAGTATTTT
v_call: TRBV20-1; d_call: TRBD2; clone_size: many; j_call: TRBJ2-1; cdr3_aa: CSASLPFLAGDGNEQFF; cdr3_nt: TGCAGTGCTAGCCTCCCATTCCTAGCGGGGGATGGCAATGAGCAGTTCTTC
v_call: TRBV5-1; d_call: NA; clone_size: many; j_call: TRBJ2-5; cdr3_aa: CASSSTGIETQYF; cdr3_nt: TGCGCCAGCAGCTCCACAGGGATAGAGACCCAGTACTTC